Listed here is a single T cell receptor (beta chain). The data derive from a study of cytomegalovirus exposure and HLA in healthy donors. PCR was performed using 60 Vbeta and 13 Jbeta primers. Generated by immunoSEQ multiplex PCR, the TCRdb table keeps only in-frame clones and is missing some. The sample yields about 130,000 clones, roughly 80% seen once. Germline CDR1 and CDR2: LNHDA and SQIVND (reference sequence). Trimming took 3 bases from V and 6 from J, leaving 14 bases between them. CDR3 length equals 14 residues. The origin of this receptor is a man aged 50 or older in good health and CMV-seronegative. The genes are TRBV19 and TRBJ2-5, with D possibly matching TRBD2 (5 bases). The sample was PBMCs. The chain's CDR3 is CASSMEASVKTQYF. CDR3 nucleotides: TGTGCCAGTAGTATGGAGGCGAGTGTGAAGACCCAGTACTTC.